Listed below are T cell receptor beta chains from one sample, sequenced in a study of blood T cell repertoires in COVID-19. Measured with immunoSEQ multiplex PCR; TCRdb has only the in-frame clones, and not every one. The data contain 59,000 or so clones, 73% of them singletons. Sequencing was carried out using peripheral blood. Receptors were obtained from a woman aged 50 to 65 with active or convalescent COVID-19. The CDR3 runs from the conserved cysteine through the conserved F or W. Some rows mark clone size as missing; the rest say once, few, many or name a class of expanded clone.

clone size: NA; V gene: TRBV27; J gene: TRBJ2-7; CDR3 protein: CASRRDSSYEQYF
clone size: NA; V gene: TRBV6-6; J gene: TRBJ1-5; CDR3 protein: CASSAGTGDQPQHF
clone size: NA; V gene: TRBV6-5; J gene: TRBJ2-1; CDR3 protein: CASSRTSGKGEQFF
clone size: NA; V gene: TRBV5-1; J gene: TRBJ2-4; CDR3 protein: CASSGPRGAAKNIQYF
clone size: many; V gene: TRBV15; J gene: TRBJ1-2; CDR3 protein: CATSREGQGYGYTF
clone size: NA; V gene: TRBV11-3; J gene: TRBJ1-1; CDR3 protein: CASSLQENTEAFF
clone size: NA; V gene: TRBV28; J gene: TRBJ1-1; CDR3 protein: CASSLPGPMNTEAFF
clone size: once; V gene: TRBV7-2; J gene: TRBJ2-3; CDR3 protein: CASKLDREADTQYF
clone size: NA; V gene: TRBV2; J gene: TRBJ1-2; CDR3 protein: CASSRGSNYGYTF
clone size: NA; V gene: TRBV5-1; J gene: TRBJ2-7; CDR3 protein: CASSIPGQPTQGNSYEQYF
clone size: NA; V gene: TRBV18; J gene: TRBJ2-1; CDR3 protein: CASSPADYNEQFF
clone size: few; V gene: TRBV7-2; J gene: TRBJ1-5; CDR3 protein: CASTVTGGNQPQHF
clone size: NA; V gene: TRBV5-1; J gene: TRBJ2-1; CDR3 protein: CASSLDTNNEQFF